This T cell receptor (beta chain) was obtained from a study of PD-1 blockade in classical Hodgkin lymphoma. General study results and limits: Possible causes of repertoire differences, disease activity or prior therapy, remain undefined. By C4D1, diversity of CD4+ TCRs had risen significantly, whereas that of CD8+ TCRs had not. Newly diagnosed patients were said to have less baseline TCR diversity than healthy donors did.

This clone was found once. Its antigen is not known. Sequenced by immunoSEQ multiplex PCR; TCRdb stores in-frame clones only, minus some. The table shows about 85,000 clones, with 90% occurring only once. The time point: cycle 4 day 1 (C4D1), after five to seven weeks of nivolumab. All the patients suffered relapse after autologous stem cell transplantation, and brentuximab vedotin exposure differed. Patients had relapsed/refractory classical Hodgkin lymphoma with complete response, partial response or progressive disease as best response. V was clipped by 6 bases and J by 4 bases, with 10 bases between them. CDR1 is SNHLY and CDR2 is FYNNEI in the germline V gene. The CDR3 runs 12 residues.

The chain is built from TRBV2 and TRBJ2-7; the D gene is possibly TRBD1 (5 bases). The sample in question was peripheral blood mononuclear cells (PBMCs), obtained before the fourth cycle of nivolumab. This TCR came from a human donor with classical Hodgkin lymphoma. CDR3 protein: CASRVAGYEQYF. DNA for the CDR3: TGTGCCAGCAGGGTGGCAGGGTACGAGCAGTACTTC.